This T cell receptor beta chain derives from a study of T cell changes during pregnancy in multiple sclerosis. Profiling relied on immunoSEQ multiplex PCR, and the TCRdb table lists in-frame clones only, not all of them. This sample yields tens of thousands of clones, of which around 90% are seen a single time; around 0.4% belongs to the top ten. This CDR3 comprises 14 residues. CDR1 is SGDLS, CDR2 YYNGEE, per germline. V gave up 7 bases and J gave up 6 bases; unmatched junction bases: 13. The chain employs TRBV9 and TRBJ2-7; 7 nucleotides match TRBD2. The source material was CD4+ T cells from peripheral blood mononuclear cells, sampled after pregnancy. The TCR comes from a female donor in good health, enrolled as a control in a pregnancy study. The CDR3 loop is CASRPGTIGTEQYF. CDR3 in DNA: TGTGCCAGCCGACCAGGGACTATAGGCACCGAGCAGTACTTC. Full variable domain (missing parts from reference TRBV9 and TRBJ2-7): DSGVTQTPKHLITATGQRVTLRCSPRSGDLSVYWYQQSLDQGLQFLIQYYNGEERAKGNILERFSAQQFPDLHSELNLSSLELGDSALYFCASRPGTIGTEQYFGPGTRLTVT.